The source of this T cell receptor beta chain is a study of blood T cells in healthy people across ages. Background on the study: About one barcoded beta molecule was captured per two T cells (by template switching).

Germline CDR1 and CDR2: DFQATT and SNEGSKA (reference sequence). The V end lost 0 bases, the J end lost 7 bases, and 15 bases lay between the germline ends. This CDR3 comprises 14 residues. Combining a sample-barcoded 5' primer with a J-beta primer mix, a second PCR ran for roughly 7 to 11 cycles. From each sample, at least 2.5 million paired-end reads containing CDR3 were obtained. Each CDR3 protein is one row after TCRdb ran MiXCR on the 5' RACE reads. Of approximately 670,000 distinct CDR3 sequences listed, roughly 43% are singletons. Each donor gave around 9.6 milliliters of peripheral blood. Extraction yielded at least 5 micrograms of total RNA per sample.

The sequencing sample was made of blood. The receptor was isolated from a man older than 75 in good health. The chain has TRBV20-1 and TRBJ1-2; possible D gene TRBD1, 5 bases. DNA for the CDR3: TGCAGTGCTAGAGATACGGGGAGGGGACCTGGCTACACCTTC. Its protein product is CSARDTGRGPGYTF.